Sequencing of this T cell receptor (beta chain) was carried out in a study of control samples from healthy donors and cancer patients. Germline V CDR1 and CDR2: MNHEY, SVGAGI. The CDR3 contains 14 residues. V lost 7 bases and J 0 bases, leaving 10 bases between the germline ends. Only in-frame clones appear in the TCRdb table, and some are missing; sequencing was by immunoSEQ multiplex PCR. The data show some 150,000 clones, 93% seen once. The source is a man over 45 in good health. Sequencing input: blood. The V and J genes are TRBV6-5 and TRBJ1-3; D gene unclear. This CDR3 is CASNLARSGNTIYF. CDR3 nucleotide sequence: TGTGCCAGCAATTTAGCTCGCTCTGGAAACACCATATATTTT.